This T cell receptor (beta chain) comes out of a study of beta chain features in type 1 diabetes. On the study more broadly: The patients were much like the healthy donors in age, gender and cell yields.

This CDR3 spans 18 amino acids. In germline, CDR1 is LGHNA, CDR2 YSLEER. The V end was cut by 0 bases, the J end by 0 bases, with 17 bases between. The entirety of the isolated RNA underwent reverse transcription, so expressed TCRB transcripts were sequenced. Generated by immunoSEQ multiplex PCR, the TCRdb table keeps only in-frame clones and is missing some. Of 640,000 or so clones in the sample, roughly 13% were seen once. Broader study findings: There was no resolution here of whether HLA type influences TCRB rearrangement. Shortening of TCRB CDR3s, moderate but significant, appeared in all four CD4+ subsets of Type 1 diabetes patients.

This clone was picked up a small number of times. The antigen is undetermined. Sorting based on CD45RO/CCR7/CD25/CD127/CD95/CD27 separated CD4+ naive, central memory, regulatory and stem cell-like memory cells. The chain has TRBV4-3 and TRBJ1-1; possibly TRBD1 for D (6 bases). The sample comprised naive CD4+ T cells from blood. The source of this sequence is a man aged 18 to 30 with type 1 diabetes. The CDR3 loop is CASSQDVGGRPLNTEAFF. CDR3 sequence (DNA): TGCGCCAGCAGCCAAGATGTGGGGGGGCGTCCTTTGAACACTGAAGCTTTCTTT.